Included here is one T cell receptor (beta chain) sequence, with context. CDR3 length: 15 residues. The germline gives CDR1 SGHVS, CDR2 FNYEAQ. Trimming removed 7 bases at V and 6 bases at J, with 18 bases between. The data stem from a study of OX40 agonist ivuxolimab in advanced cancers. The overall study: Partial responses were observed in three patients, of whom one had hepatocellular carcinoma and two had cutaneous melanoma.

The table came from immunoSEQ multiplex PCR; TCRdb's copy has only in-frame clones and leaves some out. The sample comprises 65,000 to 90,000 clones, about 91% of which are singletons, and 0.75% to 0.95% rests with the top ten. The sample consisted of CD4+ or CD8+ T cells sorted from blood, taken in a trial of the OX40 agonist ivuxolimab. The sequence was collected from an adult with an advanced solid tumor such as melanoma, head and neck, liver or kidney cancer. V is TRBV7-6 and J is TRBJ2-2, with D unclear. This chain's CDR3 is CASTYSAAFSGELFF. CDR3 nucleotide sequence: TGTGCCAGCACCTATTCGGCGGCGTTCTCCGGGGAGCTGTTTTTT.